A selection of T cell receptor beta chains follows, all from one sample in a study of blood T cell repertoires in COVID-19. Sequencing was performed with immunoSEQ multiplex PCR; in TCRdb, only in-frame clones are kept and a portion is missing. The data contain about 55,000 clones, 86% of them seen just once; the ten biggest clones take up around 25%. Sequencing was done on a sample of peripheral blood. The receptor source for this set is an elderly woman with acute or convalescent COVID-19. Each CDR3 is given without its conserved first and last residue.

j_call v_call cdr3_aa
TRBJ2-5 TRBV7-8 ASSLGGLAGETQY
TRBJ1-5 TRBV2 ASSRDRALNQPQH
TRBJ1-2 TRBV6-6 ASTLDSNYGYT
TRBJ1-3 TRBV19 ASESPGQPSGNTIY
TRBJ2-7 TRBV5-1 ASSPDRGSNYEQY
TRBJ1-2 TRBV6-6 ASSATGIGGYT
TRBJ2-3 TRBV9 ASSVFGGGSTSTDTQY
TRBJ1-2 TRBV12-3/TRBV12-4 ASSLQAGAGYT
TRBJ2-5 TRBV7-3 ASSRSGTGETQY
TRBJ1-2 TRBV14 ASSQVNRDYGYT
TRBJ1-4 TRBV4-2 ASSQDRRGATNEKLF
TRBJ2-3 TRBV27 ASGQSTDTQY
TRBJ1-2 TRBV5-4 ASSLAGSGQGANYGYT
TRBJ2-1 TRBV11-3 ASSLEGTRGNNEQF
TRBJ1-5 TRBV6-5 ASSYSRGSGQPQH
TRBJ1-1 TRBV6-4 ASSDSSRGTEAF
TRBJ1-2 TRBV9 ASSVATGPNYGYT
TRBJ2-2 TRBV7-6 ASSLSSTATGELF
TRBJ2-1 TRBV7-7 ASSASGAWTQF
TRBJ1-2 TRBV5-6 ASSTFGQGHGYT
TRBJ1-2 TRBV7-2 ASSLARGQGYGYT
TRBJ2-2 TRBV9 ASSVAGGRVTGELF
TRBJ2-3 TRBV25-1 ASRGVPGQGSDTQY
TRBJ2-1 TRBV7-9 ASSLAQGAYNEQF
TRBJ1-4 TRBV20-1 SASSSNEKLF
TRBJ1-3 TRBV11-2 ASSLDTRNTIY
TRBJ2-1 TRBV2 ASNLGTSSNEQF
TRBJ2-3 TRBV4-2 ASSQDLLGQGPDTQY
TRBJ1-3 TRBV3-1/TRBV3-2 ASSQRVSGNTIY
TRBJ2-2 TRBV5-8 ASSLTSGSSRELF
TRBJ2-7 TRBV27 ASSPGTGFFLHNEQY
TRBJ2-5 TRBV7-8 ASSLGQRGSTQY
TRBJ2-1 TRBV19 ASSIDHSYNEQF
TRBJ2-3 TRBV6-5 ASTQGRAGDTQY
TRBJ2-3 TRBV19 ASRDTPSTDTQY
TRBJ1-1 TRBV25-1 ASRNSGWAF
TRBJ1-4 TRBV10-2 ASSRQGSNEKLF
TRBJ1-3 TRBV11-3 ASSPRQGSGGNTIY
TRBJ1-2 TRBV7-3 ASSLTGEPGYGYT
TRBJ2-5 TRBV19 ASTPGQFQGETQY
TRBJ1-2 TRBV5-1 ASSLERQAYGYT
TRBJ2-1 TRBV12-3/TRBV12-4 ASSFNGNEQF
TRBJ2-1 TRBV7-2 ASRLTPSSYNEQF